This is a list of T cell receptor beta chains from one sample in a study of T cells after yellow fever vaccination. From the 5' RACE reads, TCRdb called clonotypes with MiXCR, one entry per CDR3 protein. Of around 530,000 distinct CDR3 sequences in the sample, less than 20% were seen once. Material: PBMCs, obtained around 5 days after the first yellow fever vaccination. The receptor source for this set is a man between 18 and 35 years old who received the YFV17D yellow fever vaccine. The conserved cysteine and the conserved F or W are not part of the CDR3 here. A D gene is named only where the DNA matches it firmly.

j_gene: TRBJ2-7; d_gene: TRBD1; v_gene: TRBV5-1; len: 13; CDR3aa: ASSLGGQGALEQY
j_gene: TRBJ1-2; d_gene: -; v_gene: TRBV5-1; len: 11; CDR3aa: ASSLVPEDGYT
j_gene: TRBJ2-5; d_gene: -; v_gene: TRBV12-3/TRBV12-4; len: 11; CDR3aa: ASSLLAAETQY
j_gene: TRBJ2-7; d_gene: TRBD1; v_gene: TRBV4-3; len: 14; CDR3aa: ASSQSPWDSTYEQY
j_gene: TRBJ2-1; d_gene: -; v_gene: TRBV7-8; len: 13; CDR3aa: ASTISDSSYNEQF
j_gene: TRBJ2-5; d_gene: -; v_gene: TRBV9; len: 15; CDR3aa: ASSSPPRSGSQETQY
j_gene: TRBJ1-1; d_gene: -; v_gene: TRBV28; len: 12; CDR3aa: ASSQGRWGTEAF
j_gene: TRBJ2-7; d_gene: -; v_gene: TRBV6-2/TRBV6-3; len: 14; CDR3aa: ASRGTAGLHSYEQY
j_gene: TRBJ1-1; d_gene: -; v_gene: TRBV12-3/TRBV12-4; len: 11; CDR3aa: ASSLAEGAEAF
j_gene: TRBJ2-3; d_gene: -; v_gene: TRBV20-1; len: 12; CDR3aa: SARRPFLLYTQY
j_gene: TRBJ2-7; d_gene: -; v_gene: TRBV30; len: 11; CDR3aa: AWSGLGSYEQY
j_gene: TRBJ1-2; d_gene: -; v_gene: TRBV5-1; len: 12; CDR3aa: ASTPAGEDYGYT
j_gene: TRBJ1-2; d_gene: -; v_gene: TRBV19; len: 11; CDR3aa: ASSIDPSAGYT
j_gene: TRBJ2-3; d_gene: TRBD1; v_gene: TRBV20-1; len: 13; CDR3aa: SAHSGTGRSDTQY
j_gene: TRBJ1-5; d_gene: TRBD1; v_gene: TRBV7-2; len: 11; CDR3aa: AGSRGYNQPQH
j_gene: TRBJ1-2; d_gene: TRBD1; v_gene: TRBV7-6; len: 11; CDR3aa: ASSPGGGYGYT
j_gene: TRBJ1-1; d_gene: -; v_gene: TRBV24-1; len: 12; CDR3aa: ATSDRRGLNEAF
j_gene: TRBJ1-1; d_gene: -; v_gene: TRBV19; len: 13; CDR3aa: ASSTYWTVNTEAF
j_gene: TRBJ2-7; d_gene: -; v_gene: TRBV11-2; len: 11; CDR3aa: ASSLEVPGEQY
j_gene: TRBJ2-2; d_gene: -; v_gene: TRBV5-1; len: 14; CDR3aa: ASSLLWQSGTGELF
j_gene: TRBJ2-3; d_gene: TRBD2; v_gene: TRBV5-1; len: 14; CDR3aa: ASSLSLAAGTDTQY
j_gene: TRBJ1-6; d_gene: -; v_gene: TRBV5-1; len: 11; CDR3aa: ASSLRDDSPLH
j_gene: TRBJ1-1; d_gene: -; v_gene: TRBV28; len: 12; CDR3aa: ASSLRQDFSEAF
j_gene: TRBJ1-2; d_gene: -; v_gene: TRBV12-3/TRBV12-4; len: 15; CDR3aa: ASSLRAGIWTRYGYT
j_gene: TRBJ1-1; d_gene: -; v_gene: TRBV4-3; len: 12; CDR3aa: ASSQLQGFTEAF
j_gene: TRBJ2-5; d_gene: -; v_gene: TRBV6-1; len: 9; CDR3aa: ASRVSETQY
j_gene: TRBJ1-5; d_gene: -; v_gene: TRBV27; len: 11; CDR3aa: ASSPYSNQPQH
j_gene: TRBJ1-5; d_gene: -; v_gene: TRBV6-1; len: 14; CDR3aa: ASSAMTGYSNQPQH
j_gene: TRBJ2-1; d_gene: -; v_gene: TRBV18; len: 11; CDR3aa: ASSPTFENEQF
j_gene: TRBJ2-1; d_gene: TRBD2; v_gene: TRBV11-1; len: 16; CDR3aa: ASSLAPGLAGSYNEQF
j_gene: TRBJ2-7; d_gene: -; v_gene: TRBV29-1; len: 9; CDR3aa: SVEELGEQY
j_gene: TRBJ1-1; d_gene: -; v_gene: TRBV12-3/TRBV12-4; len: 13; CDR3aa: ASSFWGGLGTEAF
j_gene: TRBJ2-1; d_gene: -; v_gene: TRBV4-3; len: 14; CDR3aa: ASSPLGAGLNNEQF
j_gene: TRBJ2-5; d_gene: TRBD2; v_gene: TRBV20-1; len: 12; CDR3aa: SASSGGPGETQY
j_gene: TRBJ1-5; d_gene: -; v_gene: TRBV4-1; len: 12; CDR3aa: ASSRDQLNQPQH
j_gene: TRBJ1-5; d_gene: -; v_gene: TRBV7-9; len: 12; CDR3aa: ASSFQGSGQPQH
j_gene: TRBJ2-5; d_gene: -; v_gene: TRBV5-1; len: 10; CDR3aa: ASSPGLGTQY
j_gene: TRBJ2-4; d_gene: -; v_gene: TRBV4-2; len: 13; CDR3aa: ASSPAVIGQNIQY
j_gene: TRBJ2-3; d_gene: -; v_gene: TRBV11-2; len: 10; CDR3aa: ASTPSGDTQY
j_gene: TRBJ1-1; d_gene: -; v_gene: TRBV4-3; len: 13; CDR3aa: ASSQMGGLTAEAF
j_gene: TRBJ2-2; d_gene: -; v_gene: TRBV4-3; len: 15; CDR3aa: ASSQGQGTVNTGELF
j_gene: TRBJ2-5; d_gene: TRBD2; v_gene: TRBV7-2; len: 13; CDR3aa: ASSSTGLEVETQY
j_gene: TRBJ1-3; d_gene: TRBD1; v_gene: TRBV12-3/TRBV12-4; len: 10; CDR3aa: ASRGTGGAIY
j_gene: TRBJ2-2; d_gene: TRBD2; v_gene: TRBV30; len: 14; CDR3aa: AWSAPSGESTGELF
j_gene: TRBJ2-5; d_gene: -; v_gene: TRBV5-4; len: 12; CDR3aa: ASSPGLHQETQY
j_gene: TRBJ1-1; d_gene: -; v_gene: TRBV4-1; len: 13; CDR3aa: ASSQDPDPNTEAF
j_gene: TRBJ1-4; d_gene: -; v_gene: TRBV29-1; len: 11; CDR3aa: SVEDRTNEKLF
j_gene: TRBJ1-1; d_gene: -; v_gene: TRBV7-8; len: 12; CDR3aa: ASSLEGPYYKAF
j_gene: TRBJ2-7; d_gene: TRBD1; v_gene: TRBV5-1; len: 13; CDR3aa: ASSLDAQGAYEQY
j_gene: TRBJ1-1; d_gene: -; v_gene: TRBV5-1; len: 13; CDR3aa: ASSLLPQGGTEAF
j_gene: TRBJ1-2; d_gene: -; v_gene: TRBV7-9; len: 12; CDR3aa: ASSLGPDVYGYT
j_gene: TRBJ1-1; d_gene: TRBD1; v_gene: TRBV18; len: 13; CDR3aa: ASSPIWTGGTEAF
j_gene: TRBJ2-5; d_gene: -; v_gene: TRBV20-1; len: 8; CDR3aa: SAIKETQY
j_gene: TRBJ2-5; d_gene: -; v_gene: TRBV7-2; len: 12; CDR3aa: ASTPSRNQETQY
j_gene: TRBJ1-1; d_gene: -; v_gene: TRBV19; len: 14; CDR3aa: ASNKGPTGLNTEAF